Listed below are T cell receptor beta chains from one sample, sequenced in a study. In TCRdb, the RT-PCR reads were re-called with MiXCR into one record per CDR3 protein. The repertoire consists of hundreds of thousands of distinct CDR3 sequences, with 14% occurring once and the leading ten covering roughly 3.9%. The sample was memory CD4+ T cells from blood. These receptors came from a female donor in good health, serving as a healthy control. Both conserved end residues are part of each CDR3. D genes are given only for firm matches. The size of a clone is reported for some rows only, either as once, few or many, or as a class for expanded clones.

v_gene	d_gene	j_gene	abundance	CDR3nt	CDR3aa
TRBV7-2	NA	TRBJ2-2	few	TGTGCCAGCAGCCGCCCTACTAGTATCGGGGAGCTGTTTTTT	CASSRPTSIGELFF
TRBV5-8	NA	TRBJ2-7	NA	TGTGCCAGCAGCTTGCGTCTAAGAGTAAGCGAGCAGTACTTC	CASSLRLRVSEQYF
TRBV6-5	NA	TRBJ1-2	many	TGTGCCAGCAGTCGCCCGACCACTAGGGGATATGGCTACACCTTC	CASSRPTTRGYGYTF
TRBV12-3/TRBV12-4	NA	TRBJ1-2	NA	TGTGCCAGCAGCAAAGGGCGGGGGAACTATGGCTACACCTTC	CASSKGRGNYGYTF
TRBV12-3/TRBV12-4	NA	TRBJ2-5	NA	TGTGCCAGCAGACAGGGTATGGAGAGAAAGACCAAGTACTTC	CASRQGMERKTKYF
TRBV7-2	NA	TRBJ2-5	many	TGTGCCAGCAGCTTAGCGCGGGGCTTGCGAGAGACCCAGTACTTC	CASSLARGLRETQYF
TRBV11-2	NA	TRBJ1-1	few	TGTGCCAGCAGCTGGGGGGGGAGGGCTTCGAGCACTGAAGCTTTCTTT	CASSWGGRASSTEAFF
TRBV7-2	TRBD1	TRBJ1-4	NA	TGTGCCAGCAGCTTAGAGACAGGGATCATCGGGAGCGAAAAACTGTTTTTT	CASSLETGIIGSEKLFF
TRBV18	NA	TRBJ2-3	once	TGTGCCAGCTCTGCCCAGGGGGGCGACTTCAATACGCAGTATTTT	CASSAQGGDFNTQYF
TRBV18	TRBD2	TRBJ2-7	NA	TGTGCCAGCTCCCCCTCCGGGGGGGTGGGGAACGAGCAGTACTTC	CASSPSGGVGNEQYF
TRBV12-3/TRBV12-4	NA	TRBJ1-1	NA	TGTGCCAGCACCTCCCAAGGGGTTGAAGCTTTCTTT	CASTSQGVEAFF
TRBV6-5	TRBD1	TRBJ1-2	many	TGTGCCAGCAGTTATCACAGGGGCCGCCCGGGCTACACCTTC	CASSYHRGRPGYTF
TRBV7-2	NA	TRBJ1-3	many	TGTGCCAGCAGCCTAGCGGCAGGAAACACCATATATTTT	CASSLAAGNTIYF
TRBV6-6	TRBD1	TRBJ2-7	many	TGTGCCAGCACCGAGGGGGACAGCTACTACGAGCAGTACTTC	CASTEGDSYYEQYF
TRBV25-1	NA	TRBJ1-2	NA	TGTGCCAGCAGTGATACTTTGGGGGCGGACTATGGCTACACCTTC	CASSDTLGADYGYTF
TRBV6-5	NA	TRBJ1-5	many	TGTGCCAGCAGTTACCAGAGCAATCAGCCCCAGCATTTT	CASSYQSNQPQHF
TRBV20-1	NA	TRBJ2-2	few	TGCAGTGCTAGCCCCGGCGGGTTCGGGGAGCTGTTTTTT	CSASPGGFGELFF
TRBV28	TRBD1	TRBJ1-5	few	TGTGCCAGCAGGACAACCGGGACAGCGCTCCAGCATTTT	CASRTTGTALQHF
TRBV7-6	TRBD2	TRBJ2-7	NA	TGTGCCAGCAGCAAACGGGCGGGGGACGAGCAGTACTTC	CASSKRAGDEQYF
TRBV28	NA	TRBJ1-6	NA	TGTGCCAGCAGTTTTTTACGGGATAATTCACCCCTCCACTTT	CASSFLRDNSPLHF
TRBV10-3	NA	TRBJ1-2	NA	TGTGCCATCAGTGATGAGGTCGAGGGGTCTGGCTACACCTTC	CAISDEVEGSGYTF
TRBV27	NA	TRBJ2-4	NA	TGTGCCAGCAGTCCCCAGGGGAGGGAGAACATTCAGTACTTC	CASSPQGRENIQYF
TRBV5-6	NA	TRBJ2-4	few	TGTGCCAGCAGCTTACACAGGAACATTCAGTACTTC	CASSLHRNIQYF
TRBV7-2	NA	TRBJ2-7	few	TGTGCCAGCAGCCTGGCCCCATCTGCTCAGGTAACCACCTACGAGCAGTACTTC	CASSLAPSAQVTTYEQYF
TRBV6-6	TRBD1	TRBJ1-4	once	TGTGCCAGCAGTCGAGCCACAGGGGTTATTTTGGAAAAACTGTTTTTT	CASSRATGVILEKLFF
TRBV7-9	NA	TRBJ1-1	many	TGTGCCAGCAGCTTAGATGGGTTTACTGAAGCTTTCTTT	CASSLDGFTEAFF
TRBV20-1	NA	TRBJ1-1	NA	TGCAGTGCTATGGGTGTCGGTGGCACTGAAGCTTTCTTT	CSAMGVGGTEAFF
TRBV6-1	TRBD2	TRBJ2-1	NA	TGTGCCAGCAGTGAAGCGCGCAGAGCGGGATTAAATGAGCAGTTCTTC	CASSEARRAGLNEQFF
TRBV5-1	NA	TRBJ2-2	NA	TGCGCCAGCGGGGAGACAGGGAACACCGGGGAGCTGTTTTTT	CASGETGNTGELFF
TRBV6-2/TRBV6-3	TRBD1	TRBJ2-3	few	TGTGCCAGCAGGCAGGACAGGGGCACAGATACGCAGTATTTT	CASRQDRGTDTQYF
TRBV20-1	NA	TRBJ2-3	NA	TGCAGTGCTACCGAACAGGGACGGCTAGATACGCAGTATTTT	CSATEQGRLDTQYF
TRBV7-9	NA	TRBJ2-3	NA	TGTGCCAGCACCGGGAGAGGGTGGGATACGCAGTATTTT	CASTGRGWDTQYF
TRBV21-1	NA	TRBJ1-1	few	TGTGCCAGCAGCAACCCGGAGGAGGGGGCGACACAAGCTTTCTTT	CASSNPEEGATQAFF
TRBV15	TRBD1	TRBJ2-1	NA	TGTGCCACCAGCAAAAATCCGGACAGGGTCGACAATGAGCAGTTCTTC	CATSKNPDRVDNEQFF
TRBV6-1	TRBD1	TRBJ1-2	few	TGTGCCAGCCTTATATCAGGGGGAGGGCATGGCTACACCTTC	CASLISGGGHGYTF
TRBV29-1	TRBD1	TRBJ2-1	many	TGCAGCGTCGGCGACAGGGTCCTAGGCGATGAGCAGTTCTTC	CSVGDRVLGDEQFF
TRBV5-1	TRBD2	TRBJ2-3	many	TGCGCCAGCAGCTTTCGGGAGGGTACAGATACGCAGTATTTT	CASSFREGTDTQYF
TRBV12-3/TRBV12-4	NA	TRBJ1-1	few	TGTGCCAGCAGCCGGATGGTGAACACTGAAGCTTTCTTT	CASSRMVNTEAFF
TRBV7-2	NA	TRBJ2-5	many	TGTGCCAGCAGCTTAGAATCCGCCGGAGAGACCCAGTACTTC	CASSLESAGETQYF
TRBV3-1	TRBD2	TRBJ2-1	once	TGTGCCAGCAGCCAAGTTCTAGCGGGAGTGGGTGAGCAGTTCTTC	CASSQVLAGVGEQFF
TRBV6-2/TRBV6-3	NA	TRBJ1-1	many	TGTGCCAGCAGTTACGACATTCGGGCTTTCTTT	CASSYDIRAFF
TRBV20-1	NA	TRBJ2-1	NA	TGCAGTGCTATACGTACGAGCTCCTACAATGAGCAGTTCTTC	CSAIRTSSYNEQFF
TRBV25-1	NA	TRBJ2-7	NA	TGTGCCGGGACGCCTGAATCCTACGAGCAGTACTTC	CAGTPESYEQYF
TRBV30	NA	TRBJ1-1	few	TGTGCCTGGAGTAATGAAATGAACACTGAAGCTTTCTTT	CAWSNEMNTEAFF
TRBV12-3/TRBV12-4	NA	TRBJ1-1	many	TGTGCCAGCAGTTTGGAGGGTGGGAGCACTGAAGCTTTCTTT	CASSLEGGSTEAFF
TRBV6-1	NA	TRBJ1-5	many	TGTGCCAGCAGTGGGGGGGATCAGCCCCAGCATTTT	CASSGGDQPQHF
TRBV7-2	TRBD1	TRBJ2-1	NA	TGTGCCAGCAGCAATAGACAGGGTGGCAATGAGCAGTTCTTC	CASSNRQGGNEQFF
TRBV5-1	NA	TRBJ1-1	few	TGCGCCAGCAGCTTGTCCCACGATGAAGCTTTCTTT	CASSLSHDEAFF
TRBV27	NA	TRBJ2-3	NA	TGTGCCAGCAGCCCGTCGGTGGGTAGCACAGATACGCAGTATTTT	CASSPSVGSTDTQYF